Sequencing of this T cell receptor beta chain was carried out in a study of identical twins. TCRdb re-analysed the 5' RACE reads in MiXCR, keeping a single row per CDR3 protein. The table includes around 300,000 distinct CDR3 sequences, less than 9% detected once. J gave up 4 bases and V 6 bases, and 9 bases lay outside the gene matches. The CDR3 totals 14 residues. Germline V gives CDR1 DFQATT, CDR2 SNEGSKA (reference sequence). The same sample was also studied in work on yellow fever vaccine responses in identical twins.

This TCR derives from a woman aged 18-29 years in good health. Input material: memory (CD45RO+) T cells sorted from blood. This chain uses TRBV20-1 with TRBJ2-5; 9 bases fit TRBD2. CDR3 amino acids: CSATPSLAGETQYF. The CDR3, as DNA: TGCAGTGCAACTCCTTCACTAGCGGGAGAGACCCAGTACTTC.